This T cell receptor beta chain was found in a study of T cells in localized non-small cell lung cancer. General observations from the study: Sequencing covered just one tumor region, so heterogeneity cannot be ruled out. Exceeding tumor, uninvolved adjacent lung had the highest T cell clonality.

Note on this clone: The antigen remains unidentified.

CDR3 size: 14 residues. Germline V gene sequence: CDR1 KGHSH, CDR2 LQKENI. The trim removed 5 bases at V and 4 bases at J, leaving 3 bases unmatched. Only in-frame clones appear in the TCRdb table, and some are missing; sequencing was by immunoSEQ multiplex PCR. Of 20,000 or so clones listed, roughly 84% are singletons. The J gene is TRBJ1-5, the V gene TRBV18; 9 nucleotides match TRBD1. The sequences come from peripheral blood, collected before any cancer treatment. The receptor's source is a man between 40 and 70 years old with stage I lung adenocarcinoma. CDR3 in amino acids: CASSAGTGNQPQHF. The CDR3 DNA sequence: TGTGCCAGCTCAGCCGGGACAGGGAATCAGCCCCAGCATTTT.